Included here is one T cell receptor beta chain sequence, with context. The antigen remains undetermined. The entry originates in a study of cytomegalovirus exposure and HLA in healthy donors. General study results and limits: Associated with cytomegalovirus, according to the listing, were approximately 160 TCR beta chains. After further analysis at a later stage, 15,000 to 20,000 TCR beta sequences were associated with HLA alleles at 0.05 false discovery rate.

PCR amplification relied on 60 Vbeta primers (plus 13 Jbeta primers). The repertoire was sequenced with immunoSEQ multiplex PCR; TCRdb's copy has only in-frame clones and lacks some. This sample has 100,000 to 150,000 clones; 60% to 85% occur once, and the top ten carry more than 1%. CDR3 length: 16 residues. Looked up from germline, CDR1 is LGHNA and CDR2 is YSLEER. V shed 0 bases, J shed 3 bases, and the junction held 4 bases outside the gene matches. The clonotype was recovered from a female donor in good health and CMV-seronegative. Sequenced: PBMCs. V usage is TRBV4-3 and J usage is TRBJ2-7, with 11 bases that match TRBD1. The DNA for the CDR3 is TGCGCCAGCAGCCAAGATTACGGGACAGGGGGCTACGAGCAGTACTTC. Its translation: CASSQDYGTGGYEQYF.